A selection of T cell receptor beta chains follows, all from one sample in a study of blood T cell repertoires in COVID-19. Clones were read by immunoSEQ multiplex PCR, and TCRdb kept only the in-frame ones, dropping some. The sample comprises roughly 260,000 clones, approximately 82% of which are singletons, and roughly 4.6% rests with the top ten. Specimen: peripheral blood. The receptor set was obtained from a woman of 80 years or more with active or convalescent COVID-19. The CDR3 runs from the conserved cysteine through the conserved F or W. D genes are given only for firm matches. For some rows the clone size is stated as once, few or many, or as a class when expanded; others skip it.

D gene: .; J gene: TRBJ1-3; clone size: few; V gene: TRBV7-2; CDR3 DNA: TGTGCCAGCAAGCTCGACAGACTCTCTGGAAACACCATATATTTT; CDR3 protein: CASKLDRLSGNTIYF
D gene: TRBD1; J gene: TRBJ2-1; clone size: .; V gene: TRBV29-1; CDR3 DNA: TGCAGCGTTGGGTTAGGGGCAGGGGGCCACAATGAGCAGTTCTTC; CDR3 protein: CSVGLGAGGHNEQFF
D gene: TRBD2; J gene: TRBJ2-3; clone size: .; V gene: TRBV10-2; CDR3 DNA: TGCGCCAGCAGTGATCTGGCAGGAGCGGGGGCTCTTAATACGCAGTATTTT; CDR3 protein: CASSDLAGAGALNTQYF
D gene: .; J gene: TRBJ1-6; clone size: .; V gene: TRBV7-8; CDR3 DNA: TGTGCCAGCAGCTTACAGTCCGATAATTCACCCCTCCACTTT; CDR3 protein: CASSLQSDNSPLHF
D gene: .; J gene: TRBJ2-2; clone size: once; V gene: TRBV18; CDR3 DNA: TGTGCCAGCTCACCAAAATTAACAGCCAACACCGGGGAGCTGTTTTTT; CDR3 protein: CASSPKLTANTGELFF
D gene: .; J gene: TRBJ1-1; clone size: .; V gene: TRBV5-1; CDR3 DNA: TGCGCCAGCAGCTTGGGGGCGGGGACCGACACTGAAGCTTTCTTT; CDR3 protein: CASSLGAGTDTEAFF
D gene: TRBD1; J gene: TRBJ1-4; clone size: .; V gene: TRBV5-1; CDR3 DNA: TGCGCCAGCAGCAGCTCCGGGACAGGGCCTGAAAAACTGTTTTTT; CDR3 protein: CASSSSGTGPEKLFF
D gene: .; J gene: TRBJ1-2; clone size: .; V gene: TRBV19; CDR3 DNA: TGTGCCAGTACCCCCAGGGGCGCCAACCCTTCTAACTATGGCTACACCTTC; CDR3 protein: CASTPRGANPSNYGYTF
D gene: TRBD2; J gene: TRBJ2-7; clone size: .; V gene: TRBV28; CDR3 DNA: TGTGCCAGCTCGACTAGCGGCAGACTTAACTACGAGCAGTACTTC; CDR3 protein: CASSTSGRLNYEQYF
D gene: .; J gene: TRBJ1-5; clone size: .; V gene: TRBV18; CDR3 DNA: TGTGCCAGCTCACCATCGCCGGCCTCGCGGGGTCAGCCCCAGCATTTT; CDR3 protein: CASSPSPASRGQPQHF
D gene: .; J gene: TRBJ2-7; clone size: .; V gene: TRBV4-1; CDR3 DNA: TGCGCCAGCAGCCAGAGGACTTACGATTACGAGCAGTACTTC; CDR3 protein: CASSQRTYDYEQYF
D gene: .; J gene: TRBJ2-2; clone size: .; V gene: TRBV4-1; CDR3 DNA: TGCGCCAGCAGCCAACAGGGGTTCGGGGAGCTGTTTTTT; CDR3 protein: CASSQQGFGELFF
D gene: .; J gene: TRBJ1-1; clone size: .; V gene: TRBV14; CDR3 DNA: TGTGCCAGCAGCCAAGATTGGGGCATGAACACTGAAGCTTTCTTT; CDR3 protein: CASSQDWGMNTEAFF
D gene: .; J gene: TRBJ2-2; clone size: .; V gene: TRBV10-3; CDR3 DNA: TGTGCCATCAGTCACAGACCCGGAAGGAACACCGGGGAGCTGTTTTTT; CDR3 protein: CAISHRPGRNTGELFF
D gene: TRBD1; J gene: TRBJ1-4; clone size: .; V gene: TRBV9; CDR3 DNA: TGTGCCAGCAGCACACAGGGGGCCGGTAGTAATGAAAAACTGTTTTTT; CDR3 protein: CASSTQGAGSNEKLFF
D gene: .; J gene: TRBJ1-2; clone size: .; V gene: TRBV9; CDR3 DNA: TGTGCCAGCAGCGGGGTCTCGGGGTATGGCTACACCTTC; CDR3 protein: CASSGVSGYGYTF
D gene: .; J gene: TRBJ2-1; clone size: once; V gene: TRBV19; CDR3 DNA: TGTGCCAGTACGGAACAGCAGTTTAACAATGAGCAGTTCTTC; CDR3 protein: CASTEQQFNNEQFF
D gene: TRBD1; J gene: TRBJ2-5; clone size: .; V gene: TRBV6-5; CDR3 DNA: TGTGCCAGCAGTTACCGGACAGGGGAAGAGACCCAGTACTTC; CDR3 protein: CASSYRTGEETQYF
D gene: .; J gene: TRBJ1-1; clone size: .; V gene: TRBV3-1/TRBV3-2; CDR3 DNA: TGTGCCAGCAGCCCATTGAGTGGACTCTCATGGGCTTTCTTT; CDR3 protein: CASSPLSGLSWAFF
D gene: .; J gene: TRBJ1-5; clone size: .; V gene: TRBV28; CDR3 DNA: TGTGCCAGCAGTTTATGGGCAGGGTTGGGTCAGCCCCAGCATTTT; CDR3 protein: CASSLWAGLGQPQHF
D gene: TRBD1; J gene: TRBJ1-2; clone size: .; V gene: TRBV27; CDR3 DNA: TGTGCCAGCAGTTTGAGATCGGGACAGACTGTCTATGGCTACACCTTC; CDR3 protein: CASSLRSGQTVYGYTF
D gene: .; J gene: TRBJ1-1; clone size: few; V gene: TRBV2; CDR3 DNA: TGTGCCAGCAGTGAAGACACGGGAAGGGTCGGTGGCACTGAAGCTTTCTTT; CDR3 protein: CASSEDTGRVGGTEAFF
D gene: TRBD1; J gene: TRBJ1-2; clone size: .; V gene: TRBV11-2; CDR3 DNA: TGTGCCAGCAGCTTAGCAAGGGACAGATCTAACTACACCTTC; CDR3 protein: CASSLARDRSNYTF
D gene: TRBD2; J gene: TRBJ2-1; clone size: once; V gene: TRBV5-1; CDR3 DNA: TGCGCCAGCAGCCTCCCAGGACTAGCGGGACGCAATGAGCAGTTCTTC; CDR3 protein: CASSLPGLAGRNEQFF
D gene: TRBD1; J gene: TRBJ1-3; clone size: .; V gene: TRBV3-1/TRBV3-2; CDR3 DNA: TGTGCCAGCAGCTGGACAGGGGCTGGAAACACCATATATTTT; CDR3 protein: CASSWTGAGNTIYF
D gene: .; J gene: TRBJ1-3; clone size: .; V gene: TRBV11-2; CDR3 DNA: TGTGCCAGCAGAGGACTGCGGAGCTCTGGAAACACCATATATTTT; CDR3 protein: CASRGLRSSGNTIYF
D gene: TRBD2; J gene: TRBJ2-7; clone size: few; V gene: TRBV18; CDR3 DNA: TGTGCCAGCTCACCACCGTCTAGCGGGGGCTACGAGCAGTACTTC; CDR3 protein: CASSPPSSGGYEQYF
D gene: .; J gene: TRBJ1-5; clone size: .; V gene: TRBV28; CDR3 DNA: TGTGCCAGCAGTTTTGTCGGCAATCAGCCCCAGCATTTT; CDR3 protein: CASSFVGNQPQHF
D gene: TRBD1; J gene: TRBJ1-1; clone size: .; V gene: TRBV9; CDR3 DNA: TGTGCCAGCAGCCCGAGGACAGGGACGAGCCGGAACACTGAAGCTTTCTTT; CDR3 protein: CASSPRTGTSRNTEAFF
D gene: .; J gene: TRBJ2-6; clone size: .; V gene: TRBV28; CDR3 DNA: TGTGCCAGCAGTTCTCAGTCCGCTGGGGCCAACGTCCTGACTTTC; CDR3 protein: CASSSQSAGANVLTF
D gene: .; J gene: TRBJ2-3; clone size: few; V gene: TRBV24-1; CDR3 DNA: TGTGCCACCAGTGATTTTGGGGGGAGTTCAGATACGCAGTATTTT; CDR3 protein: CATSDFGGSSDTQYF
D gene: .; J gene: TRBJ2-6; clone size: .; V gene: TRBV10-3; CDR3 DNA: TGTGCCATCAGCGTACAGGGTACTGGGGCCAACGTCCTGACTTTC; CDR3 protein: CAISVQGTGANVLTF
D gene: .; J gene: TRBJ2-6; clone size: .; V gene: TRBV11-3; CDR3 DNA: TGTGCCAGCAGCCCCTACCCTGGGGCCAACGTCCTGACTTTC; CDR3 protein: CASSPYPGANVLTF
D gene: .; J gene: TRBJ1-2; clone size: .; V gene: TRBV3-1/TRBV3-2; CDR3 DNA: TGTGCCAGCAGCCAAGGGCAGGCTGCGAATGGCTACACCTTC; CDR3 protein: CASSQGQAANGYTF
D gene: TRBD2; J gene: TRBJ2-3; clone size: .; V gene: TRBV5-1; CDR3 DNA: TGCGCCAGCAGCAGAACTAGCGGGAACACAGATACGCAGTATTTT; CDR3 protein: CASSRTSGNTDTQYF
D gene: TRBD1; J gene: TRBJ2-5; clone size: .; V gene: TRBV6-5; CDR3 DNA: TGTGCCAGCAGTAGAAACAGGGGGCAGGGGACCCAGTACTTC; CDR3 protein: CASSRNRGQGTQYF
D gene: TRBD2; J gene: TRBJ2-7; clone size: once; V gene: TRBV5-1; CDR3 DNA: TGCGCCAGCAGCTTGGTAGCGGGAAGCCACGAGCAGTACTTC; CDR3 protein: CASSLVAGSHEQYF
D gene: TRBD1; J gene: TRBJ2-2; clone size: .; V gene: TRBV28; CDR3 DNA: TGTGCCAGCAGTTTTACCGGGACAGGGTGGTCCGGGGAGCTGTTTTTT; CDR3 protein: CASSFTGTGWSGELFF
D gene: TRBD1; J gene: TRBJ2-7; clone size: .; V gene: TRBV29-1; CDR3 DNA: TGCAGCGTGCGACCGGGACAGGCCTACGAGCAGTACTTC; CDR3 protein: CSVRPGQAYEQYF
D gene: TRBD2; J gene: TRBJ2-2; clone size: .; V gene: TRBV6-5; CDR3 DNA: TGTGCCAGCAGATTAGCGGGACTTAACACCGGGGAGCTGTTTTTT; CDR3 protein: CASRLAGLNTGELFF
D gene: .; J gene: TRBJ1-3; clone size: few; V gene: TRBV19; CDR3 DNA: TGTGCCAGTAGTCGTGACGCGGCGGCTGGAAACACCATATATTTT; CDR3 protein: CASSRDAAAGNTIYF
D gene: .; J gene: TRBJ2-3; clone size: .; V gene: TRBV3-1/TRBV3-2; CDR3 DNA: TGTGCCAGCAGCCGGGACTTACTCTCAGATACGCAGTATTTT; CDR3 protein: CASSRDLLSDTQYF
D gene: TRBD1; J gene: TRBJ2-5; clone size: once; V gene: TRBV3-1/TRBV3-2; CDR3 DNA: TGTGCCAGCGGTTTCGGGCAGGGGGAGTACTTC; CDR3 protein: CASGFGQGEYF
D gene: TRBD2; J gene: TRBJ2-3; clone size: .; V gene: TRBV6-5; CDR3 DNA: TGTGCCAGCACCCAGGGACTAGCGGGCACAGATACGCAGTATTTT; CDR3 protein: CASTQGLAGTDTQYF
D gene: .; J gene: TRBJ1-1; clone size: .; V gene: TRBV5-5; CDR3 DNA: TGTGCCAGCAGCTGGACGCGGGGGTCCACTGAAGCTTTCTTT; CDR3 protein: CASSWTRGSTEAFF
D gene: TRBD1; J gene: TRBJ1-5; clone size: medium-sized; V gene: TRBV7-2; CDR3 DNA: TGTGCCAGCAGTCTCCAGACAGGGGGCGTCGAGCCCCAGCATTTT; CDR3 protein: CASSLQTGGVEPQHF
D gene: .; J gene: TRBJ1-1; clone size: .; V gene: TRBV6-5; CDR3 DNA: TGTGCCAGCAGTTCCGCTGGGGCCTCCTCTTACACTGAAGCTTTCTTT; CDR3 protein: CASSSAGASSYTEAFF
D gene: .; J gene: TRBJ1-2; clone size: once; V gene: TRBV5-1; CDR3 DNA: TGCGCCAGCAGCTTGCAGGTGGAAAATGGCTACACCTTC; CDR3 protein: CASSLQVENGYTF
D gene: .; J gene: TRBJ2-5; clone size: .; V gene: TRBV11-3; CDR3 DNA: TGTGCCAGCAGCTCTACTTGGGGCGCCGGGACCCAGTACTTC; CDR3 protein: CASSSTWGAGTQYF
D gene: .; J gene: TRBJ1-2; clone size: .; V gene: TRBV28; CDR3 DNA: TGTGCCAGCAGTTACGGGGGGTCGAACTATGGCTACACCTTC; CDR3 protein: CASSYGGSNYGYTF
D gene: .; J gene: TRBJ1-4; clone size: .; V gene: TRBV30; CDR3 DNA: TGTGCCTGGAGTCCCGGGGGGGAAAAACTGTTTTTT; CDR3 protein: CAWSPGGEKLFF
D gene: .; J gene: TRBJ2-7; clone size: .; V gene: TRBV19; CDR3 DNA: TGTGCCAGTAGTAAGCTAGGGGGGGCGACCTACGAGCAGTACTTC; CDR3 protein: CASSKLGGATYEQYF
D gene: TRBD2; J gene: TRBJ2-7; clone size: once; V gene: TRBV7-9; CDR3 DNA: TGTGCCAGCAGCATAGAGGCTAGCGGGTCCTACGAGCAGTACTTC; CDR3 protein: CASSIEASGSYEQYF
D gene: .; J gene: TRBJ2-5; clone size: .; V gene: TRBV27; CDR3 DNA: TGTGCCAGCGCTCCCGGGGGACTAGAGACCCAGTACTTC; CDR3 protein: CASAPGGLETQYF
D gene: .; J gene: TRBJ1-4; clone size: .; V gene: TRBV30; CDR3 DNA: TGTGCCTGGAGCGGACCCGAGGGTGAAAAACTGTTTTTT; CDR3 protein: CAWSGPEGEKLFF
D gene: .; J gene: TRBJ2-5; clone size: .; V gene: TRBV3-1/TRBV3-2; CDR3 DNA: TGTGCCTCCGCGTTGGGGCGAGAGACCCAGTACTTC; CDR3 protein: CASALGRETQYF
D gene: .; J gene: TRBJ1-2; clone size: .; V gene: TRBV2; CDR3 DNA: TGTGCCAGCACGACAACAGGGAACTATGGCTACACCTTC; CDR3 protein: CASTTTGNYGYTF
D gene: .; J gene: TRBJ1-6; clone size: .; V gene: TRBV6-5; CDR3 DNA: TGTGCCAGCCGTTTAGAGTCCCCTAATTCACCCCTCCACTTT; CDR3 protein: CASRLESPNSPLHF
D gene: .; J gene: TRBJ2-3; clone size: .; V gene: TRBV2; CDR3 DNA: TGTGCCAGCAGTCCAGACGGGACTCGCACAGATACGCAGTATTTT; CDR3 protein: CASSPDGTRTDTQYF
D gene: .; J gene: TRBJ2-7; clone size: .; V gene: TRBV7-2; CDR3 DNA: TGTGCCAGCAGCTTACGGGAGGGCAGGGGGTACGAGCAGTACTTC; CDR3 protein: CASSLREGRGYEQYF